This T cell receptor (beta chain) appears in the sequencing data of a study of response to subunit inactivated influenza vaccine. General observations from the study: Authors suggested few new T cells are recruited by each seasonal influenza vaccination.

A word on this clonotype: The antigen is not known.

One entry per CDR3 protein, called by TCRdb with MiXCR from the RT-PCR reads. The sample holds over 800,000 distinct CDR3 sequences; 21% are singletons and the top ten take about 9.4%. Trimming at V came to 1 base and at J to 5 bases, leaving 4 bases not matched to a gene. The CDR3 totals 15 residues. CDR1 is SGHTA, CDR2 FQGNSA, per germline. This receptor was obtained from a man aged 45-60 years who received an inactivated influenza vaccine. Here the sequenced sample was PBMCs from blood, taken roughly 5 days after vaccination. This chain connects TRBV7-2 to TRBJ2-5; 10 positions match TRBD1. The CDR3 sequence is CASSLVTGGRETQYF. In DNA form, the CDR3 reads TGTGCCAGCAGCTTAGTGACAGGGGGCCGGGAGACCCAGTACTTC.